These 5 T cell receptor beta chains were sequenced from one sample in a study of CD8 T cells in ankylosing spondylitis. TCRdb fed the 5' RACE reads into MiXCR, producing one record per CDR3 protein. The top ten clones hold around an eighth of a sample with 90,000 to 120,000 distinct CDR3 sequences, approximately 25% of them seen once. The sample consisted of synovial fluid, either unsorted or a sorted T cell fraction (not recorded which). These receptors all stem from a male donor with ankylosing spondylitis.

The chain recombines TRBV7-9 with TRBJ1-1; 7 bases match TRBD1. Looked up from germline, CDR1 is SEHNR and CDR2 is FQNEAQ (reference sequence). Unmatched junction bases numbered 10, after V lost 6 bases and J lost 0 bases. The CDR3 covers 16 residues. DNA of the CDR3: TGTGCCAGCAGACCAGACAGGGCTTTGATGAACACTGAAGCTTTCTTT. Protein: CASRPDRALMNTEAFF.

For the CDR3, the DNA is TGTGCCAGCAGCTTAGCAAAAAGCAATCAGCCCCAGCATTTT. Residues: CASSLAKSNQPQHF. This chain connects TRBV7-9 to TRBJ1-5; D unclear. The germline gives CDR1 SEHNR, CDR2 FQNEAQ (reference sequence). The CDR3 is made up of 14 amino acids. The V end was cut by 0 bases, the J end by 1 base, with 4 bases between.

The rearrangement links TRBV20-1 to TRBJ1-6, with D maybe TRBD1 (5 bases). CDR1 DFQATT and CDR2 SNEGSKA come from the germline V gene (reference sequence). The CDR3 is 15 amino acids. V lost 6 bases and J 5 bases, leaving 17 bases between the germline ends. CDR3 loop: CSAPSQGANNSPLHF. The DNA of the CDR3 is TGCAGTGCACCGAGTCAGGGCGCCAATAATTCACCCCTCCACTTT.

This clonotype was seen repeatedly, ten times or more. The DNA of the CDR3 is TGTGCCAGTAGTCCCCCTCTGGGTAGGGGCACTGAAGCTTTCTTT. It encodes CASSPPLGRGTEAFF. This chain uses TRBV19 with TRBJ1-1; tentatively, D is TRBD1 (5 bases). The germline CDR1 and CDR2 sequences are LNHDA and SQIVND (reference sequence). V lost 5 bases and J lost 4, with 17 bases in between. There are 15 residues in the CDR3. The full variable domain, completed using reference TRBV19 and TRBJ1-1, is DGGITQSPKYLFRKEGQNVTLSCEQNLNHDAMYWYRQDPGQGLRLIYYSQIVNDFQKGDIAEGYSVSREKKESFPLTVTSAQKNPTAFYLCASSPPLGRGTEAFFGQGTRLTVV.

The chain has TRBV5-6 and TRBJ1-5; D not certain. The germline V gene encodes CDR1 SGHDT and CDR2 YYEEEE. V was pared by 2 bases and J by 4 bases, with 10 bases between. CDR3 length: 14 residues. The CDR3 DNA reads TGTGCCAGCAGCTTTTTTAGTACGAATCAGCCCCAGCATTTT. As protein: CASSFFSTNQPQHF.